The source of this TCR beta chain is a study of blood T cells in healthy people across ages. This clonotype was recorded a few times. Germline assignment: CDR1 LGHNT and CDR2 FRNRAP. This CDR3 contains 16 residues. After removal of 4 bases from V and 1 base from J, the junction contained 2 bases not matched to a gene. Sample-barcoded 5' priming and a J-beta primer mix drove a second PCR of roughly 6 to 12 cycles. TCRdb passed the 5' RACE reads through MiXCR, listing each CDR3 protein once. The sample records 900,000 to 950,000 distinct CDR3 sequences, roughly 29% being singletons. This sample also belongs to another study, concerning T cells of mothers and their children. That publication notes: Samples were provided by three healthy Caucasian mothers and their six children. Mothers and children who were related shared slightly more overlap than unrelated pairs, but not significantly more.

The chain uses TRBV12-5 and TRBJ1-4; TRBD1 aligns across 11 bases. Sequencing input: blood. This sequence was found in a woman between 40 and 55 years old in good health. The CDR3 sequence is CASGSGQGETNEKLFF. In DNA, the CDR3 is TGTGCTAGTGGTTCGGGACAGGGGGAAACTAATGAAAAACTGTTTTTT.